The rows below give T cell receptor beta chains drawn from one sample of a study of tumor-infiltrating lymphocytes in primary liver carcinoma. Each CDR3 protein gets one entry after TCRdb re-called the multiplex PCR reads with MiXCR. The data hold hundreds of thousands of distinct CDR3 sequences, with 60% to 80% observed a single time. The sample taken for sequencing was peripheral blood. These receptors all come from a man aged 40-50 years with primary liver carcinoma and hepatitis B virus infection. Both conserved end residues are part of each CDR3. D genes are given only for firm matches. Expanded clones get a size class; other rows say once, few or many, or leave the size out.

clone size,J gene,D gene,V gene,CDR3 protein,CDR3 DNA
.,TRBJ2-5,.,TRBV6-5,CASSALTGRGETQYF,TGTGCCAGCAGCGCTCTGACAGGCAGGGGGGAGACTCAGTACTTC
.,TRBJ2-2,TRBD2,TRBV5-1,CASSLVAREGHYTGELLF,TGCGCCAGCAGCTTGGTTGCCCGGGAGGGCCACTACACCGGGGAGCTGCTTTTT
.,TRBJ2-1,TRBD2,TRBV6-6,CAGSKFLGGTGKFF,TGTGCCGGCTCGAAATTCTTGGGAGGGACGGGGAAGTTCTTC
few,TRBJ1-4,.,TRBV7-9,CASSWQGREKLFF,TGTGCCAGCAGCTGGCAGGGACGAGAAAAACTGTTTTTT
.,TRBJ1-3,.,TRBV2,CASRENRASGNTIYF,TGTGCCAGCAGGGAAAACAGGGCCTCTGGAAACACCATATATTTT
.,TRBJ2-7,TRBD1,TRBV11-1,CASISGTGGEQYF,TGTGCCAGCATCTCCGGGACAGGGGGGGAGCAGTACTTC
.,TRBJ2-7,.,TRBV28,CASKESGGDYEQYF,TGTGCCAGCAAGGAGTCAGGGGGGGACTACGAGCAGTACTTC
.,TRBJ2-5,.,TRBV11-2,CASSRILSETQYF,TGTGCCAGCAGCCGGATCTTGTCAGAGACCCAGTACTTC
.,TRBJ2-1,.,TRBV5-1,CASSLANDQFF,TGCGCCAGCAGCTTGGCGAATGATCAGTTCTTC
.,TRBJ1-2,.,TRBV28,CAHSADGDYGYTF,TGTGCCCACAGCGCCGACGGCGACTATGGCTACACCTTC
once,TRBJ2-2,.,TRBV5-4,CASSLKNTRELFF,TGTGCCAGCAGCCTAAAAAACACCCGGGAGCTGTTTTTT
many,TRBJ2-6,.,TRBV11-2,CASGLSSGANVLTF,TGTGCCAGCGGGTTGAGCTCTGGGGCCAACGTCCTGACTTTC
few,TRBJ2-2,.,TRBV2,CASRGQNTGELFF,TGTGCCAGTAGAGGACAAAACACCGGGGAGCTGTTTTTT
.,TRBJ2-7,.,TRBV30,CAWSVSRTVFIEQYF,TGTGCCTGGAGTGTATCTAGGACAGTATTTATCGAGCAGTACTTC
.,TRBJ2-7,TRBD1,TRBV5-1,CASSSTGQIYEHYF,TGCGCCAGCAGCTCAACGGGACAGATCTACGAGCACTACTTC